The present T cell receptor beta chain was sequenced within a study of blood T cell repertoires in COVID-19. In the study overall: Some COVID-19 samples were acute and others convalescent; all came from the United States, Italy and Spain.

Source study methods: The authors estimated nucleated cell counts from reference gene primer amplification. The assay was immunoSEQ multiplex PCR, and TCRdb's table has in-frame clones only and misses some. The D gene and trimming were derived from the DNA, and the V and J assignments and clone size from that table. The sample includes some 64,000 clones, 72% of them seen just once. A few counts support this clone. J lost 6 bases, V lost 5 bases, and 12 bases had no gene match. The CDR3 spans 15 residues. The germline V gene has CDR1 LNHDA and CDR2 SQIVND (reference sequence). The chain recombines TRBV19 with TRBJ2-7; 8 positions agree with TRBD2. Sequenced material: PBMCs or T cells enriched from blood (not recorded which). The receptor was isolated from a woman aged 55-69 years who had been exposed to COVID-19. The CDR3: CASSPPGGLAAEQYF. The CDR3 DNA reads as TGTGCCAGTAGTCCCCCGGGGGGGCTAGCGGCCGAGCAGTACTTC.